These 30 T cell receptor beta chains came from one sample sequenced in a study of CD8+CD57+ T cells in acquired aplastic anemia. TCR beta VDJ and CDR3 were profiled, and genomic DNA was the template. TCRdb passed the reads through MiXCR, listing each CDR3 protein once. Seen here are some 150,000 distinct CDR3 sequences, 40% to 45% observed once, and the top ten hold around 8.4%. Sequencing was done on a sample of sorted CD4+, CD8+, or CD8+CD57+ T cells (not recorded which) from PBMCs. All receptors derive from a human donor in good health, serving as a control.

On this clonotype itself: The CDR3 does not close with the conserved phenylalanine or tryptophan, likely indicating a read error. The rearrangement uses TRBV10-3 and TRBJ1-1; D not certain. The CDR3 consists of 14 residues. Trimming cost V 10 bases and J 1 base, with 16 bases left between them. Germline lookup yields CDR1 ENHRY and CDR2 SYGVKD. The CDR3 spells CATLDGQGNTEAFS. CDR3 DNA sequence: TGTGCCACCCTTGACGGGCAAGGGAACACTGAAGCTTTCTCT.

This clonotype was detected many times. The chain is built from TRBV24-1 and TRBJ1-1; D uncertain. The CDR3 is made up of 13 amino acids. V lost 4 bases, J lost 4 bases, and 9 bases lay in between. The germline V gene encodes CDR1 KGHDR and CDR2 SFDVKD. CDR3 region: CATSDGDTTEAFF. The CDR3 DNA is TGTGCCACCAGTGACGGGGATACCACTGAAGCTTTCTTT.

The sample holds one count of this clonotype. The J gene is TRBJ1-2, the V gene TRBV24-1; 9 positions match TRBD1. This CDR3 is built from 13 residues. Germline values: CDR1 KGHDR, CDR2 SFDVKD. The trim removed 9 bases at V and 8 bases at J, leaving 9 bases unmatched. The CDR3 DNA is TGTGCCACCGCTACGACAGGGGGAGAGGGCTACACCTTC. Its translation: CATATTGGEGYTF.

The chain links TRBV18 to TRBJ1-6; no reliable D call. Germline assignment: CDR1 KGHSH and CDR2 LQKENI. The germline V and J ends were trimmed by 6 bases and 5 bases, with 11 bases remaining between them. The CDR3 totals 14 residues. In DNA form, the CDR3 reads TGTGCCAGCTCGCGAGACGGAGATAATTCACCCCTCCACTTT. It specifies CASSRDGDNSPLHF.

This clonotype has only a few counts. This chain uses TRBV25-1 with TRBJ1-4; 8 bases map to TRBD1. This CDR3 contains 12 residues. Germline V gene sequence: CDR1 MGHDK, CDR2 SYGVNS. J was trimmed by 10 bases and V by 6 bases; bases with no gene match: 4. The CDR3 region has the DNA TGTGCCAGCAGGGAAACAGGGGGAAAACTGTTTTTT. Translating gives CASRETGGKLFF.

The sample holds many counts of this clonotype. This chain links TRBV19 with TRBJ2-3, with D possibly being TRBD1 (8 bases). The germline gives CDR1 LNHDA, CDR2 SQIVND (reference sequence). There are 15 residues in the CDR3. V lost 5 bases, J lost 6 bases, and 18 bases lay in between. Here the CDR3 DNA reads TGTGCCAGTAGTTCGGTCGGACAGGGAGGGGATACGCAGTATTTT. It is translated as CASSSVGQGGDTQYF. The whole variable domain, remainder taken from reference TRBV19 and TRBJ2-3, is DGGITQSPKYLFRKEGQNVTLSCEQNLNHDAMYWYRQDPGQGLRLIYYSQIVNDFQKGDIAEGYSVSREKKESFPLTVTSAQKNPTAFYLCASSSVGQGGDTQYFGPGTRLTVL.

This clonotype has just one count. J is TRBJ2-3 and V is TRBV20-1, with TRBD2 matching over 12 bases. Germline trimming cut 6 bases from V and 1 base from J; bases unmatched to any gene: 5. Per the germline V gene, CDR1 is DFQATT and CDR2 is SNEGSKA (reference sequence). The CDR3 contains 15 residues. CDR3 sequence (DNA): TGCAGTGCGTACCGACTAGCGGGGGGCACAGATACGCAGTATTTT. This sequence encodes CSAYRLAGGTDTQYF.

This rearrangement joins TRBV11-2 to TRBJ2-7; D may be TRBD1 or TRBD2 (5 bases each). V was pared by 0 bases and J by 9 bases, with 12 bases between. Looked up from germline, CDR1 is SGHAT and CDR2 is FQNNGV. CDR3 length: 13 amino acids. The CDR3 DNA follows: TGTGCCAGCAGCTTAGAGGGGCGGCTAGCGCAGTACTTC. Residues: CASSLEGRLAQYF.

A note on this clonotype: A read error may explain this, as a much larger clone is one base away. The chain links TRBV19 to TRBJ2-3, with 11 nucleotides matching TRBD2. The CDR3 is 18 amino acids. The V gene's germline CDR1 is LNHDA and CDR2 SQIVND (reference sequence). The CDR3 region is CASSMASSGGPQTDAQYF. CDR3 DNA: TGTGCCAGTAGTATGGCGTCTAGCGGGGGGCCACAAACAGATGCGCAGTATTTT.

V is TRBV15 and J is TRBJ1-6; D possibly corresponds to TRBD1 (6 bases). With 8 bases removed from V and 7 bases from J, the gap between germline ends came to 15 bases. The CDR3 runs 14 residues. Germline V gene lookup returns CDR1 LNHNV and CDR2 YYDKDF (reference sequence). The CDR3 sequence: CATGFAGVNSPLHF. CDR3 sequence (DNA): TGTGCCACCGGGTTCGCAGGGGTAAATTCACCCCTCCACTTT.

This clonotype was seen only once. The chain links TRBV2 to TRBJ1-2; TRBD1 aligns across 8 bases. From germline, CDR1 is SNHLY and CDR2 FYNNEI. The CDR3 spans 12 residues. The J segment lost 9 bases and the V segment lost 7 bases, leaving 7 bases of the junction unmatched. The CDR3 sequence is CASIPGQVSYTF. The CDR3 bases are TGTGCCAGCATACCGGGACAGGTTAGCTACACCTTC.

This clonotype was detected ten times or more. CDR3 DNA sequence: TGCAGTGCTAGAGACCCTCTTCCCCCGGGGTCAAAACTGTTTTTT. Its translation is CSARDPLPPGSKLFF. This chain links TRBV20-1 with TRBJ1-4; D not certain. The germline V and J ends were trimmed by 0 bases and 10 bases, with 18 bases remaining between them. Per the germline V gene, CDR1 is DFQATT and CDR2 is SNEGSKA (reference sequence). The CDR3 is made up of 15 amino acids.

This sequence joins TRBV19 and TRBJ2-5; no firm D call. The CDR3 loop spans 12 amino acids. Trimming stripped 6 bases from V and 4 bases from J, with 9 bases between. The germline gives CDR1 LNHDA, CDR2 SQIVND (reference sequence). CDR3 in amino acids: CASSHVRETQYF. CDR3 bases: TGTGCCAGTAGCCACGTCCGAGAGACCCAGTACTTC.

Only a few counts were recorded for this clonotype. This chain links TRBV2 with TRBJ1-5; perhaps TRBD1 as D (5 bases). The germline gives CDR1 SNHLY, CDR2 FYNNEI. The CDR3 is made up of 13 amino acids. Trimming took 7 bases from V and 5 from J, leaving 12 bases between them. The CDR3 loop reads CASKRGLDQPQHF. For the CDR3, the DNA is TGTGCCAGCAAGAGGGGTCTCGATCAGCCCCAGCATTTT.

This clonotype was counted ten times or more. The chain couples TRBV9 to TRBJ2-3, with TRBD2 matching 7 bases. Germline V gene data show CDR1 as SGDLS and CDR2 as YYNGEE. The CDR3 is made up of 14 amino acids. V dropped 5 bases and J dropped 0; count of bases not matched to a gene: 3. The CDR3 DNA reads TGTGCCAGCAGGAGCGGGACTAGCACAGATACGCAGTATTTT. It codes for CASRSGTSTDTQYF.

The table lists this clonotype with a few counts. The rearrangement uses TRBV27 and TRBJ1-2; D is unresolved. V was clipped by 8 bases and J by 8 bases, with 24 bases between them. Germline V gene lookup returns CDR1 MNHEY and CDR2 SMNVEV (reference sequence). This CDR3 region has 15 residues. CDR3: CASGPGEVRRRGYTF. DNA of the CDR3: TGTGCCAGCGGTCCGGGAGAAGTCCGAAGGAGGGGCTACACCTTC.

About this clonotype itself: A much larger clone lies one base from this, so it may be a read error. The chain combines TRBV5-1 with TRBJ2-2, with 9 nucleotides matching TRBD1. Germline CDR1 reads SGHRS; CDR2 reads YFSETQ. This CDR3 has 15 amino acids. The CDR3 spells CASSLGTGSPGGLFF. As DNA, the CDR3 is TGCGCCAGCAGCCTTGGGACAGGGAGCCCCGGGGGGCTGTTTTTT.

Many counts were recorded for this clonotype. The J gene is TRBJ1-2, the V gene TRBV29-1; perhaps TRBD1 as D (6 bases). Germline-derived CDR1 and CDR2 are SQVTM and ANQGSEA. Trimming took 7 bases from V and 4 from J, leaving 10 bases between them. The CDR3 totals 11 residues. CDR3 DNA sequence: TGCAGCGGAAGGGGGGGCTATGGCTACACCTTC. It encodes CSGRGGYGYTF.

This clonotype has a count of ten or more. The rearrangement uses TRBV5-1 and TRBJ1-3; no clear D gene. The ends were cut back, 4 bases at V and 1 base at J, with 12 bases in the middle. Germline values: CDR1 SGHRS, CDR2 YFSETQ. This CDR3 contains 15 residues. The CDR3 DNA is TGCGCCAGCAGCGTGAGTGGGTTATCTGGAAACACCATATATTTT. Its translation: CASSVSGLSGNTIYF.

V usage is TRBV10-2 and J usage is TRBJ2-7, with TRBD1 matching 11 bases. CDR3 size: 15 residues. The V gene's germline CDR1 is WSHSY and CDR2 SAAADI. V dropped 7 bases and J dropped 1; count of bases not matched to a gene: 6. CDR3 coding DNA: TGCGCCAGCAACGCCGGGACAGGGGGGTCCTACGAGCAGTACTTC. Amino acids: CASNAGTGGSYEQYF.

The chain links TRBV24-1 to TRBJ2-7; no definite D call. Germline CDR1 KGHDR, CDR2 SFDVKD. This CDR3 region has 14 residues. V was pared by 4 bases and J by 9 bases, with 18 bases between. The CDR3 reads CATSESTRYDGQYF. The CDR3, as DNA: TGTGCCACCAGTGAGAGTACAAGATACGACGGGCAGTACTTC.

This clonotype was seen ten or more times. The rearrangement joins TRBV20-1 to TRBJ1-5; 7 bases are shared with TRBD1. Germline V gene data show CDR1 as DFQATT and CDR2 as SNEGSKA (reference sequence). This CDR3 contains 14 residues. The junction had 8 bases not matched to a gene; V was cut back by 4 bases and J by 5 bases. The DNA for the CDR3 is TGCAGTGCTATAGAACAGGGGAGGGATCAGCCCCAGCATTTT. It encodes CSAIEQGRDQPQHF.

The CDR3 loop is CASGPDRVGETQYF. DNA for the CDR3: TGTGCCAGCGGCCCGGACAGGGTCGGAGAGACCCAGTACTTC. This chain uses TRBV12-3 or TRBV12-4 with TRBJ2-5; 8 bases match TRBD1. The V segment lost 8 bases and the J segment 4 bases; nucleotides outside the gene matches: 9. There are 14 residues in the CDR3.

About this clonotype: A read error may explain this, as a much larger clone is one base away. The gene calls are TRBV19 and TRBJ1-5; 7 nucleotides agree with TRBD1. The CDR3 has 12 amino acids. Germline V gene lookup returns CDR1 LNHDA and CDR2 SQIVND (reference sequence). CDR3 residues: CACNRGNRPQHF. Here the CDR3 DNA reads TGTGCCTGTAACAGGGGCAATCGGCCCCAGCATTTT.

In its sample, this clonotype was seen many times. This chain connects TRBV6-1 to TRBJ2-1; D not resolved. The V gene lost 6 bases and the J gene lost 8 bases, with 8 bases spanning the gap. CDR3 length: 11 amino acids. Germline lookup yields CDR1 MNHNS and CDR2 SASEGT. DNA for the CDR3: TGTGCCAGCAGCAACGGACATGAGCAGTTCTTC. This translates into CASSNGHEQFF.

V and J are TRBV19 and TRBJ1-2; D unresolved. This CDR3 comprises 13 residues. V was pared by 6 bases and J by 8 bases, with 16 bases between. Germline CDR1 and CDR2: LNHDA and SQIVND (reference sequence). CDR3 loop: CASSYDTLRGYTF. DNA of the CDR3: TGTGCCAGTAGCTACGACACCCTCAGGGGCTACACCTTC.

This clonotype was observed many times. The chain couples TRBV20-1 to TRBJ2-7; 9 positions match TRBD1. V gave up 4 bases and J gave up 5 bases; unmatched junction bases: 6. The CDR3 has 13 residues. CDR1 is DFQATT, CDR2 SNEGSKA, per germline (reference sequence). The CDR3 is CSAKRQGVHEQYF. The DNA for the CDR3 is TGCAGTGCTAAAAGACAGGGGGTCCACGAGCAGTACTTC.

This clonotype occurred many times. The chain couples TRBV14 to TRBJ1-6; D call uncertain. Trimming cost V 2 bases and J 5 bases, with 10 bases left between them. This CDR3 has 15 amino acids. Looked up from germline, CDR1 is SGHDN and CDR2 is FVKESK. In nucleotides, the CDR3 is TGTGCCAGCAGCCAATTTGACGAGGATAATTCACCCCTCCACTTT. Residues: CASSQFDEDNSPLHF.

J is TRBJ2-5 and V is TRBV2, with 11 bases fitting TRBD2. CDR1 and CDR2 (germline): SNHLY, FYNNEI. This CDR3 comprises 15 residues. V trimming: 4 bases; J trimming: 4 bases; junction bases outside the gene matches: 5. CDR3: CASSASGLAVETQYF. The CDR3 DNA reads TGTGCCAGCAGTGCCTCGGGACTAGCGGTAGAGACCCAGTACTTC.

As concerns this clonotype: Here the CDR3 omits its conserved ending phenylalanine or tryptophan, so a read error is the likely source. The V call is TRBV27, the J call TRBJ1-3; D ambiguous. The CDR3 spans 16 residues. With 2 bases removed from V and 0 bases from J, the gap between germline ends came to 11 bases. From germline, CDR1 is MNHEY and CDR2 SMNVEV (reference sequence). The CDR3: CASSLTGPSSGNTIYL. CDR3 DNA sequence: TGTGCCAGCAGTTTAACCGGCCCAAGCTCTGGAAACACCATATATCTT.